Listed here is a single T cell receptor (beta chain). This entry comes from a study of cytotoxic CD8 clonotypes in ibrutinib-treated CLL. Assay: immunoSEQ multiplex PCR; the TCRdb copy retains only in-frame clones and omits some. Among a few hundred thousand clones, 70% were seen once, and the ten largest hold 15% to 19%. CDR3 size: 16 residues. In germline, CDR1 is LGHNA, CDR2 YNFKEQ. V lost 3 bases and J lost 1, with 15 bases in between. This rearrangement joins TRBV4-2 to TRBJ1-1; D remains ambiguous. The source of this sequence is a human donor with chronic lymphocytic leukemia. This specimen consisted of PBMCs, obtained after 24 months of ibrutinib treatment. The CDR3 bases are TGTGCCAGCAGCCAGGAAGGGAGACTGACGAACACTGAAGCTTTCTTT. As protein: CASSQEGRLTNTEAFF.